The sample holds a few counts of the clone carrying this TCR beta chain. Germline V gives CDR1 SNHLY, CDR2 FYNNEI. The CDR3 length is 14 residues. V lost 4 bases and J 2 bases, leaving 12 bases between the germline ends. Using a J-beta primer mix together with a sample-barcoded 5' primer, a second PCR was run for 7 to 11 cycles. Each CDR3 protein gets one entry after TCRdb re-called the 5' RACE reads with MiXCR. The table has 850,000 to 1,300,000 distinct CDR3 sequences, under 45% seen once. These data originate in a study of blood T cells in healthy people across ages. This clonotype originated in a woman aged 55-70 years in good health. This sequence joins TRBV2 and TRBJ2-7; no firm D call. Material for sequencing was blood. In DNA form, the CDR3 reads TGTGCCAGCAGTGCCCGACGCTTAGCCTACGAGCAGTACTTC. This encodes CASSARRLAYEQYF.